This T cell receptor beta chain was identified during a study of CD8 T cells in Susac syndrome. RNA amounts of roughly 0.45 to 1 ug underwent reverse transcription with random hexamers. TCR beta CDR3 was amplified by immunoSEQ covering 54 Vbeta and 13 Jbeta. In TCRdb, the immunoSEQ multiplex PCR reads were re-called with MiXCR into one record per CDR3 protein. In the table there are some 48,000 distinct CDR3 sequences, 85% to 95% of which are singletons. This CDR3 comprises 14 residues. V was clipped by 5 bases and J by 6 bases; unmatched bases: 8. V usage is TRBV12-3 or TRBV12-4 and J usage is TRBJ1-2, with 8 bases matching TRBD1. Sequencing was carried out using CD8+ T cells from PBMCs. The TCR comes from a human donor in good health. CDR3 region: CASSPGQGINGYTF. Here the CDR3 DNA reads TGTGCCAGCAGTCCCGGACAGGGAATAAATGGCTACACCTTC.